The clone carrying this TCR beta chain came up many times. The antigen remains undetermined. Pregnant or lactating patients were excluded, as were those with uncontrolled infection or other autoimmune disease. From approximately 9.3 ml of fresh peripheral blood, PBMCs were isolated. The record originates from a study of T cells in Graves' hyperthyroidism and ophthalmopathy. The study's findings and limits: Most thyroid-expanded clonotypes above 0.001 were also found in blood.

The CDR3 has 14 amino acids. The germline CDR1 and CDR2 sequences are MDHEN and SYDVKM. J gave up 5 bases and V 7 bases, and 9 bases lay outside the gene matches. Researchers took RNA transcripts and amplified the TCR beta CDR3 regions from them. A set of HTBI primers served as the primers for a first-round RT-PCR of the TCR CDR3. TCRdb re-analysed the multiplex PCR reads in MiXCR, keeping a single row per CDR3 protein. The table includes about 210,000 distinct CDR3 sequences, 17% detected once. The receptor's source is a man aged 50 to 60 with Graves' hyperthyroidism. The rearrangement links TRBV28 to TRBJ2-3; 7 positions agree with TRBD1. The sequenced sample was blood. The CDR3 DNA reads TGTGCCAGCACCCCCGACAGGGAGAGAGATACGCAGTATTTT. Residues: CASTPDRERDTQYF.